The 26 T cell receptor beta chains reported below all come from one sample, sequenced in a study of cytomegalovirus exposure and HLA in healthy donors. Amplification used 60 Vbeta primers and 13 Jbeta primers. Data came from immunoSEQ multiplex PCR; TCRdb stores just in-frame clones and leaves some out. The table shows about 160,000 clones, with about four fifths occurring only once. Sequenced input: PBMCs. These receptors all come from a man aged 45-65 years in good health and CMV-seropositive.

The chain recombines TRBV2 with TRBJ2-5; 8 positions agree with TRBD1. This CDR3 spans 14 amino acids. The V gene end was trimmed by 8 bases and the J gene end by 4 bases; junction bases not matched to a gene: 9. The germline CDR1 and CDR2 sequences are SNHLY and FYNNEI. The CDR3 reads CASVQGAGIETQYF. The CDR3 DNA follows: TGTGCCAGCGTCCAGGGGGCTGGAATAGAGACCCAGTACTTC.

The chain's CDR3 is CASSTITSGRGDEQFF. The CDR3 nucleotides read TGTGCCAGCAGCACGATTACTAGCGGGAGAGGAGATGAGCAGTTCTTC. V usage is TRBV28 and J usage is TRBJ2-1; 11 bases align to TRBD2. Germline CDR1 and CDR2: MDHEN and SYDVKM. The CDR3 sequence is 16 residues long. Germline trimming cut 6 bases from V and 8 bases from J; bases unmatched to any gene: 12.

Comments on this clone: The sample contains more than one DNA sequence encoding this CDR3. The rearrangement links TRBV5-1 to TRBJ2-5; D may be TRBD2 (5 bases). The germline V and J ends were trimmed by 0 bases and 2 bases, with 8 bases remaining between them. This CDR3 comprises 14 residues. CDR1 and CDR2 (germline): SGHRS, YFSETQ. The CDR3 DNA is TGCGCCAGCAGCTTGGGTTCGGGACAAGAGACCCAGTACTTC. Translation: CASSLGSGQETQYF. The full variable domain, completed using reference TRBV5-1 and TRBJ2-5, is KAGVTQTPRYLIKTRGQQVTLSCSPISGHRSVSWYQQTPGQGLQFLFEYFSETQRNKGNFPGRFSGRQFSNSRSEMNVSTLELGDSALYLCASSLGSGQETQYFGPGTRLLVL.

This CDR3 reads CASSLGQDTGELFF. The CDR3 DNA is TGTGCCAGCAGCTTGGGACAGGACACCGGGGAGCTGTTTTTT. The V call is TRBV5-4, the J call TRBJ2-2; a possible D gene is TRBD1 (6 bases). This CDR3 contains 14 residues. Germline V gives CDR1 SGHNT, CDR2 YYREEE (reference sequence). Trimming removed 0 bases at V and 3 bases at J, with 6 bases between.

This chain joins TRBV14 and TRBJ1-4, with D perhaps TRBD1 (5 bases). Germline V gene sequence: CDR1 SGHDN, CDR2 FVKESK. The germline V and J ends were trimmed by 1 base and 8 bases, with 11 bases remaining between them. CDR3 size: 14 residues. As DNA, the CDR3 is TGTGCCAGCAGCCAAGGGCAGGGTATAGAAAAACTGTTTTTT. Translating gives CASSQGQGIEKLFF.

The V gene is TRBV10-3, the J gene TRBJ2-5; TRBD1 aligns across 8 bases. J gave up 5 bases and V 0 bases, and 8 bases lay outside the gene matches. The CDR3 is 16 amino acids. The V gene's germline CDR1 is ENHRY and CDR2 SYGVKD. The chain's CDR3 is CAISESSRGREETQYF. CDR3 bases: TGTGCCATCAGTGAGTCGAGCAGGGGGCGCGAGGAGACCCAGTACTTC.

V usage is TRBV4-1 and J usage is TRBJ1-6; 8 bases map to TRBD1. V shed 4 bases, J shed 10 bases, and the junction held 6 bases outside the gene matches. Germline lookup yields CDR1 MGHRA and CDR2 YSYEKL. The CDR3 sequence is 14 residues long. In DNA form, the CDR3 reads TGCGCCAGCAGCCTTGGGACAGGACAGTCACCCCTCCACTTT. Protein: CASSLGTGQSPLHF.

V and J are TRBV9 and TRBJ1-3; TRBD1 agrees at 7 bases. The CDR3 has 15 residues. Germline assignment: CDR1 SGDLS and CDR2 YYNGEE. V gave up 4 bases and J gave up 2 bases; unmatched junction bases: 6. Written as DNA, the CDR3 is TGTGCCAGCAGCCGCCTCGGGACAGCTGGAAACACCATATATTTT. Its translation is CASSRLGTAGNTIYF.

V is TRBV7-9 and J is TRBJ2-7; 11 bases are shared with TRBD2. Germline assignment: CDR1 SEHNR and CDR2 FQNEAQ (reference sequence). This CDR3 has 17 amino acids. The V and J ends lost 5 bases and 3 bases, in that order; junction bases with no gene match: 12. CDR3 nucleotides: TGTGCCAGCAGCCGAGGACAGTCGGGACTAGCGGACTACGAGCAGTACTTC. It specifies CASSRGQSGLADYEQYF.

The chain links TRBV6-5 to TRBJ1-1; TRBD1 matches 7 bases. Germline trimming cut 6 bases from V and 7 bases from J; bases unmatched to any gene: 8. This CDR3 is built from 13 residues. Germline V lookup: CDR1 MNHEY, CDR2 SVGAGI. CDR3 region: CASSRGQVDEAFF. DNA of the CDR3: TGTGCCAGCAGCCGCGGACAGGTCGATGAAGCTTTCTTT.

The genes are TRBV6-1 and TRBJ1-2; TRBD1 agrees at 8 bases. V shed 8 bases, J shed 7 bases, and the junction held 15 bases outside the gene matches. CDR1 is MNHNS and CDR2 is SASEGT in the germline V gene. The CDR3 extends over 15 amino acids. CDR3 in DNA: TGTGCCAGCGGCCCGTTGGGGTCAGGGGGCCTTGGCTACACCTTC. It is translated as CASGPLGSGGLGYTF.

CDR3 amino acids: CASEGLAGYNEQFF. CDR3 in DNA: TGTGCCAGCGAGGGACTAGCGGGTTACAATGAGCAGTTCTTC. The chain carries TRBV2 and TRBJ2-1; 12 nucleotides align to TRBD2. CDR1 is SNHLY and CDR2 is FYNNEI in the germline V gene. V shed 8 bases, J shed 4 bases, and the junction held 3 bases outside the gene matches. The CDR3 totals 14 residues.

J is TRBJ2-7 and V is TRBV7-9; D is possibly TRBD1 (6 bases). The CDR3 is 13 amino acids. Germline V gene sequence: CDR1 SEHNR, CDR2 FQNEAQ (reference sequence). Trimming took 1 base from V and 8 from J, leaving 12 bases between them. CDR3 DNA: TGTGCCAGCAGCTTAGGGACAGTAACTCAGCAGTACTTC. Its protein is CASSLGTVTQQYF.

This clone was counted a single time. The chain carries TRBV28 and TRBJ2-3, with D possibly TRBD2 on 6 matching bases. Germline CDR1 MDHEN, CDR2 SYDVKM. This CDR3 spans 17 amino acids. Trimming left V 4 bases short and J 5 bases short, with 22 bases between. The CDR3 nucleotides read TGTGCCAGCAGTTCCCCCGTGGACGGGAGAGGTTTAGATACGCAGTATTTT. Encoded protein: CASSSPVDGRGLDTQYF.

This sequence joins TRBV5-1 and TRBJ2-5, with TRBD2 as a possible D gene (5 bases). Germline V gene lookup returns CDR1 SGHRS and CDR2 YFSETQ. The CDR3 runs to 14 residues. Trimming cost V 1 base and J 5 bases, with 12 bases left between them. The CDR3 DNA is TGCGCCAGCAGCTTGCGTGGCGGCGGGGAGACCCAGTACTTC. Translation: CASSLRGGGETQYF.

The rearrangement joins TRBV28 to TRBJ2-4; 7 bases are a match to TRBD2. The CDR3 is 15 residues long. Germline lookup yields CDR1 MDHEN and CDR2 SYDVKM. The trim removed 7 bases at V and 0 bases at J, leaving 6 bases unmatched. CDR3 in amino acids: CASNTGGTAKNIQYF. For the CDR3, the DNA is TGTGCCAGCAACACGGGGGGTACAGCCAAAAACATTCAGTACTTC.

The CDR3 sequence: CASSSGLASYNEQFF. In DNA, the CDR3 is TGTGCCAGCAGCTCGGGACTAGCGTCCTACAATGAGCAGTTCTTC. The rearrangement uses TRBV7-9 and TRBJ2-1, with 10 positions matching TRBD2. CDR1 SEHNR and CDR2 FQNEAQ come from the germline V gene (reference sequence). This CDR3 has 15 residues. The ends lost 4 bases at V and 1 base at J; junction bases unmatched: 1.

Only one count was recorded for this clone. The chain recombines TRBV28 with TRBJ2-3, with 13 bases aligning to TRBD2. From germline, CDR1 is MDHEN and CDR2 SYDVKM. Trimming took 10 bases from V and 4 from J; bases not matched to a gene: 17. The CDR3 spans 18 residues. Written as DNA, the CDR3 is TGTGCCACCCGAGGACTAGCGGGAGATTTATTTAGGGCAGATACGCAGTATTTT. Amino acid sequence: CATRGLAGDLFRADTQYF. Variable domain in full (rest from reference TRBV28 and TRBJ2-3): DVKVTQSSRYLVKRTGEKVFLECVQDMDHENMFWYRQDPGLGLRLIYFSYDVKMKEKGDIPEGYSVSREKKERFSLILESASTNQTSMYLCATRGLAGDLFRADTQYFGPGTRLTVL.

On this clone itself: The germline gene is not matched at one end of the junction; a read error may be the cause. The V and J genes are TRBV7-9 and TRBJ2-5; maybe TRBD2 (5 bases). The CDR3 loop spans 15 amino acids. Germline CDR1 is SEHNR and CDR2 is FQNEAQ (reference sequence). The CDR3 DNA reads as TGTTCCAGCAGCTTCATGGGTGGGAGAGAGGAGACCCAGTACTTC. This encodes CSSSFMGGREETQYF.

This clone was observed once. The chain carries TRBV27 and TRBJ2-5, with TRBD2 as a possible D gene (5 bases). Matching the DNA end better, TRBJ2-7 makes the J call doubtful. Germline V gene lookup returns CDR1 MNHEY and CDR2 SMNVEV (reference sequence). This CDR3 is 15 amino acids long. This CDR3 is CASSFVRTGKYEQYF. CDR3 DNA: TGTGCCAGCAGTTTCGTCCGTACGGGGAAATACGAGCAGTACTTC.

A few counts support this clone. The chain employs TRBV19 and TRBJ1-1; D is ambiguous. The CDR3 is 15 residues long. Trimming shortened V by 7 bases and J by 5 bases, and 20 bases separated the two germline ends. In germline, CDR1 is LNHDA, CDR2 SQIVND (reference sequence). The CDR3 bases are TGTGCCAGTACTCCCCGAGGTATATCGGGGACTGAAGCTTTCTTT. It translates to CASTPRGISGTEAFF.

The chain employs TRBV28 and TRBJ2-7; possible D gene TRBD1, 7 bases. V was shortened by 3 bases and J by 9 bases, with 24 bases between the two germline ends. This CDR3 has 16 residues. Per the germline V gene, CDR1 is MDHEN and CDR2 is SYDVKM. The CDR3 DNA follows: TGTGCCAGCAGTTTTCCCCCCCCTGGTGGAGGGGGCTGGCAGTACTTC. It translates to CASSFPPPGGGGWQYF.

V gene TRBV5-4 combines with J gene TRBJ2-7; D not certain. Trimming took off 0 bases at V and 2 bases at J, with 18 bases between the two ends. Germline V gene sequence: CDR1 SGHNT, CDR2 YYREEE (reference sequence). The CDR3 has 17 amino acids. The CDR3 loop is CASSLDGFFGTTYEQYF. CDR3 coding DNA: TGTGCCAGCAGCTTGGATGGTTTTTTTGGCACTACCTACGAGCAGTACTTC.

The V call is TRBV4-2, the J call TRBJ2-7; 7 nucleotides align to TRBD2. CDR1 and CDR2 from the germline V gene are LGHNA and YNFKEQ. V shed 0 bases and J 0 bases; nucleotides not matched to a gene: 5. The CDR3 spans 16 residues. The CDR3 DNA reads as TGTGCCAGCAGCCAAGATAACGAGCGGGGCTCCTACGAGCAGTACTTC. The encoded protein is CASSQDNERGSYEQYF.

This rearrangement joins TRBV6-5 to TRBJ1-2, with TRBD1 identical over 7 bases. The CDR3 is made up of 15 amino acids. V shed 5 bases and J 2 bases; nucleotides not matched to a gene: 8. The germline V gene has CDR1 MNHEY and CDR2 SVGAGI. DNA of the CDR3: TGTGCCAGCAGTCGATTTAAGACAGGGAACTATGGCTACACCTTC. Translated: CASSRFKTGNYGYTF.

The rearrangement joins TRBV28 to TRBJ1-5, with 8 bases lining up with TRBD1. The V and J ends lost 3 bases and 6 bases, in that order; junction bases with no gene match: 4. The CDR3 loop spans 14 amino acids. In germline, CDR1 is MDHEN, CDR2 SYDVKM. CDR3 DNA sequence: TGTGCCAGCAGTTTTCGGACAGGGACTCAGCCCCAGCATTTT. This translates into CASSFRTGTQPQHF.